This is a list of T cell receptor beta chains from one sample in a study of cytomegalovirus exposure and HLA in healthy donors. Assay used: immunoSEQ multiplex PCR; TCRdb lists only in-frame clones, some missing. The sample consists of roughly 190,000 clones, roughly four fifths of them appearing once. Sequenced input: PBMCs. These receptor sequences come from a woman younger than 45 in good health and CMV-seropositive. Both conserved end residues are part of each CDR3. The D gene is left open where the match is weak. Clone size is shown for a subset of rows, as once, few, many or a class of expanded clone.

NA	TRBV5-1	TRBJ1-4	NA	TGCGCCAGCAGCTTTGAGGGAACGGCAACTAATGAAAAACTGTTTTTT	CASSFEGTATNEKLFF
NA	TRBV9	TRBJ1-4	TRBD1	TGTGCCAGCAGCGTCACCGGGACAGGGCCATCGGGAAAACTGTTTTTT	CASSVTGTGPSGKLFF
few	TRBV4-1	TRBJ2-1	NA	TGCGCCAGCAGCCAACCCACGGGGACACGGCAGAGCAATGAGCAGTTCTTC	CASSQPTGTRQSNEQFF
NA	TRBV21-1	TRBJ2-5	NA	TGTGCCAGCAGCAAATGCGGGGACAGGCGGGAGACCCAGTACTTC	CASSKCGDRRETQYF
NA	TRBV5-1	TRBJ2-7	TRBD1	TGCGCCAGCAGCTCGGACAGGCCGAGCTCCTACGAGCAGTACTTC	CASSSDRPSSYEQYF
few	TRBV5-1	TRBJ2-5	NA	TGCGCCAGCAGCTTGGGTCCGGTTTCCCAAGAGACCCAGTACTTC	CASSLGPVSQETQYF
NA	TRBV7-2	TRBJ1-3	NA	TGTGCCAGCAGCCCTGGGGGGGCGCGGGGAAACACCATATATTTT	CASSPGGARGNTIYF
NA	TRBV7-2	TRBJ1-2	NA	TGTGCCAGCACCTTGACGGGGGGCGGCTACACCTTC	CASTLTGGGYTF
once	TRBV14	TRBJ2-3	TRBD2	TGTGCCAGCACCCCCCGGGGGGGAAGCACAGATACGCAGTATTTT	CASTPRGGSTDTQYF
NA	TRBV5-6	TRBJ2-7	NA	TGTGCCAGCAGCTTGGTGGGGGCCGCCGGGGACGAGCAGTACTTC	CASSLVGAAGDEQYF
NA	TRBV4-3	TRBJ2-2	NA	TGCGCCAGCAGCCAACAGCCGGGGTTAAACACCGGGGAGCTGTTTTTT	CASSQQPGLNTGELFF
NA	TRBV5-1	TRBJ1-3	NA	TGCGCCAGCAGCTCTGGAGGGTCCGGAAACACCATATATTTT	CASSSGGSGNTIYF
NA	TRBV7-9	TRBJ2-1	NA	TGTGCCAGCAGCTTAGTAAGTCGAGGAAACAATGAGCAGTTCTTC	CASSLVSRGNNEQFF
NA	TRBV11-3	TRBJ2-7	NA	TGTGCCAGCAGCTTCCGGGGAAGCTACGAGCAGTACTTC	CASSFRGSYEQYF
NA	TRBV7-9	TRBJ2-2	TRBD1	TGTGCCAGCAGCTTACTACCGGGACAGGGGACCCCTGGCACCGGGGAGCTGTTTTTT	CASSLLPGQGTPGTGELFF
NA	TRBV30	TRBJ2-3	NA	TGTGCCTGGAGGGTTACTAGGTTCGGTACGCAGTATTTT	CAWRVTRFGTQYF
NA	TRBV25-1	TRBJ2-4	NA	TGTGCCAGCAGTGAACCCGCAGGGGTCATTCAGTACTTC	CASSEPAGVIQYF
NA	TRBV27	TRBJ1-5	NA	TGTGCCAGCAGCTCTACCTCACAGGACCATCAGCCCCAGCATTTT	CASSSTSQDHQPQHF
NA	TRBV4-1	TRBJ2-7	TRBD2	TGCGCCAGCAGCCAACTAGCGGGGCCCTCCTACGAGCAGTACTTC	CASSQLAGPSYEQYF
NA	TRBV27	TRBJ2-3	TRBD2	TGTGCCAGCAGTGTAAGACTAGCGGGAGTGGATACGCAGTATTTT	CASSVRLAGVDTQYF
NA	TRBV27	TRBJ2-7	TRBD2	TGTGCCAGCGGCCGGCCGAGGGTTTTGGGTCTAGCGGGATCGAGCGAGCAGTACTTC	CASGRPRVLGLAGSSEQYF
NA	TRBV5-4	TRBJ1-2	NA	TGTGCCAGCAGCCCGTTACAGGGTGGGTGGGGCTACACCTTC	CASSPLQGGWGYTF
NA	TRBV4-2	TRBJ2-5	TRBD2	TGTGCCAGCAGCTATATAGCGGGGACTAGCGGGGGAGATGGGGAGACCCAGTACTTC	CASSYIAGTSGGDGETQYF
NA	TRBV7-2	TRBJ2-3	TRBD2	TGTGCCAGCAGCTGGGGACTATCGGAGTACGATACGCAGTATTTT	CASSWGLSEYDTQYF
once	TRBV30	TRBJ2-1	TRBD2	TGTGCCTGGAGTGTACTGGGACTAGGGGTTAATGAGCAGTTCTTC	CAWSVLGLGVNEQFF
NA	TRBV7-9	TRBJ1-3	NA	TGTGCCAGCAGCTTAGCGAGTGAATACAGGGCTGGAAACACCATATATTTT	CASSLASEYRAGNTIYF
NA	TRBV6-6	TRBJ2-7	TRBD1	TGTGCCAGCAGCAAAGCTGACAGGGGCCACTACGAGCAGTACTTC	CASSKADRGHYEQYF
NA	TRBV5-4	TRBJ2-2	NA	TGTGCCAGCAGCCAATGGGAACAGGGAGATACCGGGGAGCTGTTTTTT	CASSQWEQGDTGELFF
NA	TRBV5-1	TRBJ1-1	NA	TGCGCCAGCAGCTTGGATTCGGGAGTGAACACTGAAGCTTTCTTT	CASSLDSGVNTEAFF
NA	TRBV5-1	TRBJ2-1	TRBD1	TGCGCCAGCAGCAGCCGGGACAGGGGGCTCAATGAGCAGTTCTTC	CASSSRDRGLNEQFF
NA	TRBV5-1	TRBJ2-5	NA	TGCGCCAGCAGCTTTATGGGAGAGGAGACCCAGTACTTC	CASSFMGEETQYF
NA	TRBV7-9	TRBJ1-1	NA	TGTGCCAGCAGCTTATTCCAGGACACTGAAGCTTTCTTT	CASSLFQDTEAFF
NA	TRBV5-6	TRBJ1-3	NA	TGTGCCAGCAGCTTCTATGACAGGTCTGGAAACACCATATATTTT	CASSFYDRSGNTIYF
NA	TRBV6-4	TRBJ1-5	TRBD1	TGTGCCAGCAGTGTTCGGACAGGGGGTCAGCCCCAGCATTTT	CASSVRTGGQPQHF
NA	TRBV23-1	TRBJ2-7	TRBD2	TGCGCCAGCAGTCAATCCCTCAAGACTAGCGAGCGCTACGAGCAGTACTTC	CASSQSLKTSERYEQYF
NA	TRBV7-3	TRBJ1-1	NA	TGTGCCAGCAGCCCCCAGAGGGACACTGAAGCTTTCTTT	CASSPQRDTEAFF
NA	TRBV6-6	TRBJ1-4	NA	TGTGCCAGCAGTTCTCCATACCTCGGGGGAAATGAAAAACTGCTTTTT	CASSSPYLGGNEKLLF
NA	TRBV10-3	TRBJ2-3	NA	TGTGCCATCAGTCGGGGGATAGTAAGCGCAGATACGCAGTATTTT	CAISRGIVSADTQYF
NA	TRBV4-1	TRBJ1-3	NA	TGCGCCAGCAGCCAAGGGGGGCTCGGAAACACCATATATTTT	CASSQGGLGNTIYF
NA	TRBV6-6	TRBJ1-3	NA	TGTGCCAGCAGTTTGGGAGGAGCTGGAAACACCATATATTTT	CASSLGGAGNTIYF